This T cell receptor beta chain emerged from a study of response to subunit inactivated influenza vaccine. Study outcomes and limitations: Only a handful of new T cells, the authors suggested, are recruited with each seasonal influenza vaccination.

In germline, CDR1 is SEHNR, CDR2 FQNEAQ (reference sequence). J lost 2 bases, V lost 1 base, and 4 bases had no gene match. The CDR3 totals 15 residues. TCRdb redid the calling of the RT-PCR reads with MiXCR, one entry per CDR3 protein. The sample comprises fewer than 750,000 distinct CDR3 sequences, about 14% of which are singletons, and more than 9.5% rests with the top ten. On this clonotype itself: The antigen remains unidentified.

The specimen comprised PBMCs from blood, sampled about 11 days after vaccination. The V gene is TRBV7-9, the J gene TRBJ2-7; 8 bases are a match to TRBD1. The origin of this receptor is a man aged 50-59 years who received an inactivated influenza vaccine. CDR3 in amino acids: CASSLGTGPPYEQYF. CDR3 DNA: TGTGCCAGCAGCTTAGGGACAGGGCCACCCTACGAGCAGTACTTC.